The clone carrying this TCR beta chain came up many times. Its antigen is currently unknown. The data were obtained in a study of T cell repertoires in cytomegalovirus infection. The wider study: Signatures in public TCR beta sequences pointed to both CMV infection and matching HLA type. Broader study findings: In two of eight donors, the top clonotype was HLA-C-restricted CMV-specific. Summed public TCR beta family frequency identified CMV carriers bearing the relevant HLA.

Germline CDR1 is MNHEY and CDR2 is SVGEGT. The CDR3 covers 14 residues. V lost 2 bases and J lost 5; bases outside the gene matches: 4. TCRdb independently ran MiXCR on the reads; one entry per CDR3 protein. The repertoire holds about 310,000 distinct CDR3 sequences, approximately 10% seen once, with around 2.5% in the top ten. Input material: PBMCs. The TCR originated in a human donor in good health (CMV status not recorded). Some clones in this sample may be carry-over from other donors' samples. The chain combines TRBV6-2 or TRBV6-3 with TRBJ2-5; TRBD2 matches 8 bases. In DNA form, the CDR3 reads TGTGCCAGCAGTTACACCGGGAGGGCGGAGACCCAGTACTTC. Translating gives CASSYTGRAETQYF.